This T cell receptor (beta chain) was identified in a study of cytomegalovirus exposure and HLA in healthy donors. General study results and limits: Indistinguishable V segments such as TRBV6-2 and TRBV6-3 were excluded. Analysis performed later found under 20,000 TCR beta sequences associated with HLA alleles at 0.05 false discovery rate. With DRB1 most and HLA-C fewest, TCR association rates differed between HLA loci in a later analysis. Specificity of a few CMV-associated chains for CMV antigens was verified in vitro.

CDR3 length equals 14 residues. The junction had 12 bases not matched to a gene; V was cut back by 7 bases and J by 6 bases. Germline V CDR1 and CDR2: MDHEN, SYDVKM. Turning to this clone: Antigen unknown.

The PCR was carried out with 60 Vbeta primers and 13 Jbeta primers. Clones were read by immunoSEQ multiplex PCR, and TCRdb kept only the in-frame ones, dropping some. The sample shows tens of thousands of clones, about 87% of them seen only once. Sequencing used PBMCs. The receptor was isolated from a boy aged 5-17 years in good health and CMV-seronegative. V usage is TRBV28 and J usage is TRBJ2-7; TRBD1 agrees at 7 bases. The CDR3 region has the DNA TGTGCCAGCAATATACCGGGACAGCCCCGCGAGCAGTACTTC. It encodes CASNIPGQPREQYF.